The following is a T cell receptor (beta chain) sequence with its context. The CDR3 consists of 15 residues. From germline, CDR1 is MNHNY and CDR2 SVGAGI (reference sequence). V lost 6 bases to trimming and J lost 7 bases; unmatched junction nucleotides: 9. The data were taken from a study of cytomegalovirus exposure and HLA in healthy donors. Assay used: immunoSEQ multiplex PCR; TCRdb lists only in-frame clones, some missing. The table has 95,000 to 120,000 clones, approximately 85% seen once. The receptor was isolated from a young woman in good health and CMV-seronegative. The chain has TRBV6-6 and TRBJ1-5; 10 nucleotides align to TRBD1. The source material was PBMCs. The CDR3 DNA reads TGTGCCAGCAGCATTTTGGGACAGGGGAACCAGCCCCAGCATTTT. This codes for CASSILGQGNQPQHF.